This TCR beta chain was sequenced for a study of shared clonotypes between healthy human individuals. Study-wide results and limits: Clonotype sharing among donors was expected to depend on sequencing depth. Compared with clonotypes that all four donors shared, non-shared clonotypes had lower generation probabilities. Naive subsets usually exceeded memory subsets in estimated richness.

V lost 0 bases, J lost 8 bases, and 7 bases stayed unmatched. Germline V gene sequence: CDR1 SGHRS, CDR2 YFSETQ. The CDR3 has 14 amino acids. The repertoire was sequenced with immunoSEQ multiplex PCR; TCRdb's copy has only in-frame clones and lacks some. The sample has some 2.3 million clones; roughly 93% are singletons. CD4+ cells were split into CD45RA+ naive and CD45RA-negative memory subsets. This clone came up once. The antigen is undetermined. The receptor was isolated from a man aged 18 to 29 in good health. Some clones in this sample may be carry-over from other donors' samples. V and J are TRBV5-1 and TRBJ1-2, with TRBD1 identical over 7 bases. The specimen was naive CD4+ T cells from PBMCs. Subset here: CD45RA+ positively selected. The CDR3 bases are TGCGCCAGCAGCTTGGGACAGGGTAACGGCGGCTACACCTTC. Its translation: CASSLGQGNGGYTF.